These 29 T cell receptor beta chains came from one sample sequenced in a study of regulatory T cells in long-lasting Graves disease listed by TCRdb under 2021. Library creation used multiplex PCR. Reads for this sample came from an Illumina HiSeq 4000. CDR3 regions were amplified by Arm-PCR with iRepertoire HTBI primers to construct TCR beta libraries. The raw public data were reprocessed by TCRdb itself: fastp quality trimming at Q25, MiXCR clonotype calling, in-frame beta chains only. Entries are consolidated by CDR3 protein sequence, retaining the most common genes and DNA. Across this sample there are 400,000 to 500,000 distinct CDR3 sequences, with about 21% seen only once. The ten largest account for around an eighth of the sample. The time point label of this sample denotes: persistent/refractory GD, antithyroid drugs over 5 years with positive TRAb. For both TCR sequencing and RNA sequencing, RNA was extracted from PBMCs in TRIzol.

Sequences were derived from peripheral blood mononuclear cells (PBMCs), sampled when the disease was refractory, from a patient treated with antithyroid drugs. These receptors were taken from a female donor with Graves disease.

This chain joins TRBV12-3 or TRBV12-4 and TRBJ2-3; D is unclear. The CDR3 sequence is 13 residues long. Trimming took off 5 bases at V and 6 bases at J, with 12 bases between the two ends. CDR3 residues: CASSRDISDTQYF. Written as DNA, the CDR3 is TGTGCCAGCAGTCGAGACATCAGCGATACGCAGTATTTT.

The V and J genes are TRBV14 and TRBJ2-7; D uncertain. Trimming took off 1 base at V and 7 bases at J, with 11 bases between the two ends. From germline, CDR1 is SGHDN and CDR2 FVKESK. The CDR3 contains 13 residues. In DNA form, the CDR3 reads TGTGCCAGCAGCCAAGTCAAGGTGGGGGAGCAGTACTTC. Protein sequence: CASSQVKVGEQYF.

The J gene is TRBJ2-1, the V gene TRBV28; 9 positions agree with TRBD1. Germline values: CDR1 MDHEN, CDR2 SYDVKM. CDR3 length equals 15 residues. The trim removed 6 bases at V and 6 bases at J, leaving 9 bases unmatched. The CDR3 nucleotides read TGTGCCAGCAGGCCGAACAGGGGGCAGGCCAATGAGCAGTTCTTC. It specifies CASRPNRGQANEQFF.

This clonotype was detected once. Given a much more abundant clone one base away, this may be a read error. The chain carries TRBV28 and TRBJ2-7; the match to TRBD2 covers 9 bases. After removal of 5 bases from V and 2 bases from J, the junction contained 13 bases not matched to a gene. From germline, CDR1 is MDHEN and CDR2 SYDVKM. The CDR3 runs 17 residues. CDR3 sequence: CASSTHPLAGPAYEQYF. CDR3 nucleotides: TGTGCCAGCAGTACCCACCCACTAGCGGGTCCCGCCTACGAGCAGTACTTC.

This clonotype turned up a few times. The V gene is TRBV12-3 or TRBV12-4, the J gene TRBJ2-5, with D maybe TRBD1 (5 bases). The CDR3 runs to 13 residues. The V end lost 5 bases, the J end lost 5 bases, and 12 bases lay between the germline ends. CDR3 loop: CASSGATQETQYF. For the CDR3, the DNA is TGTGCCAGCAGTGGGGCCACCCAGGAGACCCAGTACTTC.

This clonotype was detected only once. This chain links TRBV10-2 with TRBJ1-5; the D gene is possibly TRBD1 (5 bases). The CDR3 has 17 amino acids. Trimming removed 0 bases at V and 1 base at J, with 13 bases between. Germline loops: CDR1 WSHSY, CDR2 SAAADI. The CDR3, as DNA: TGCGCCAGCAGTGAGTCAGAAGGGGTAATCAGCAATCAGCCCCAGCATTTT. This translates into CASSESEGVISNQPQHF.

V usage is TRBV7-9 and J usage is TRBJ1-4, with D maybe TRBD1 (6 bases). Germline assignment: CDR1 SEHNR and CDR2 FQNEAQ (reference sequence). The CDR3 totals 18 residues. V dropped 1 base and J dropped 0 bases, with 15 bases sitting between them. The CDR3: CASSLGLGGSATNEKLFF. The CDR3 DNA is TGTGCCAGCAGCTTAGGCCTAGGGGGATCTGCAACTAATGAAAAACTGTTTTTT.

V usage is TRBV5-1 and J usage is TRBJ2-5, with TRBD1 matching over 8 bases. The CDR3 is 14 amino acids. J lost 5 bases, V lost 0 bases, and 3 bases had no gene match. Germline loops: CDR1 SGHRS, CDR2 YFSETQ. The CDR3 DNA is TGCGCCAGCAGCTTGGGGACAGGGATTGAGACCCAGTACTTC. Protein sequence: CASSLGTGIETQYF.

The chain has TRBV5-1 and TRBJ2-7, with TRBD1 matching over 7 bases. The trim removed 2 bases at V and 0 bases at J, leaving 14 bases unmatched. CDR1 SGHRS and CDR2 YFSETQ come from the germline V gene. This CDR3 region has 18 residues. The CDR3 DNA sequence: TGCGCCAGCAGCTTTGGTCCCCTGTCCGGGACAGTCTCCTACGAGCAGTACTTC. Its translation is CASSFGPLSGTVSYEQYF.

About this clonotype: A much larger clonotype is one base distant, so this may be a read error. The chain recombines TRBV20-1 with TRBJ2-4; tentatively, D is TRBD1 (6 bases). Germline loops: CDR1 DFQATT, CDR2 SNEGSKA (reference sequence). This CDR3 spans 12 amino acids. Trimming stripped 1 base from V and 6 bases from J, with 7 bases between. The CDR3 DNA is TGCAGTGCTAGAGCACAGGGAAACATTCAGTACTTC. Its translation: CSARAQGNIQYF.

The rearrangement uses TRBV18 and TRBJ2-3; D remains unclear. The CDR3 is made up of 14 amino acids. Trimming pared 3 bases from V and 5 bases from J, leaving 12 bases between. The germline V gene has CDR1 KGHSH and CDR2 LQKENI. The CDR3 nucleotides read TGTGCCAGCTCACCCCCGACTTTACTAGATACGCAGTATTTT. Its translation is CASSPPTLLDTQYF.

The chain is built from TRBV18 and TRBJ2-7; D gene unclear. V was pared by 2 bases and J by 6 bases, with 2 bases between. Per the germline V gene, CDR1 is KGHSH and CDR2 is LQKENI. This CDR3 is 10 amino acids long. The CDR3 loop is CASSPGEQYF. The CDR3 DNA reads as TGTGCCAGCTCACCAGGCGAGCAGTACTTC. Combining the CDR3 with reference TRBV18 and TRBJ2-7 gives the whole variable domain NAGVMQNPRHLVRRRGQEARLRCSPMKGHSHVYWYRQLPEEGLKFMVYLQKENIIDESGMPKERFSAEFPKEGPSILRIQQVVRGDSAAYFCASSPGEQYFGPGTRLTVT.

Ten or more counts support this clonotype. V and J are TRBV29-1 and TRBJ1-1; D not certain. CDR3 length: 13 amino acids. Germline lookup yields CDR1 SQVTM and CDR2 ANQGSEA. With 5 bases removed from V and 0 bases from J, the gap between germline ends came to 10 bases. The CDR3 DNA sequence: TGCAGCGTTTCTCGGGCGGTGAACACTGAAGCTTTCTTT. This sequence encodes CSVSRAVNTEAFF.

The CDR3 sequence is CASSPLPGAHGYTF. The CDR3 DNA is TGCGCCAGCAGCCCTCTTCCGGGGGCACATGGCTACACCTTC. J is TRBJ1-2 and V is TRBV4-1; D is perhaps TRBD1 (6 bases). The CDR3 loop spans 14 amino acids. Trimming cost V 4 bases and J 6 bases, with 15 bases left between them. Germline-derived CDR1 and CDR2 are MGHRA and YSYEKL.

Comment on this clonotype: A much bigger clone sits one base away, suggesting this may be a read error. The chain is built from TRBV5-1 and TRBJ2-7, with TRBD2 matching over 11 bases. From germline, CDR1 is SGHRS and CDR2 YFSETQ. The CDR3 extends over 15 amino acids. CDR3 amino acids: CASSLTSGSLNEQHF. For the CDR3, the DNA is TGCGCCAGCAGCTTGACTAGCGGGAGTCTGAACGAGCAGCACTTC.

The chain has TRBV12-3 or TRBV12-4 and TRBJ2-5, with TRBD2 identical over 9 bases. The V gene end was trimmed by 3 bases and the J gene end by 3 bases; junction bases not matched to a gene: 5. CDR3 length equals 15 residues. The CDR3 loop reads CASSFNAGGKETQYF. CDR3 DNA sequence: TGTGCCAGCAGTTTTAATGCGGGAGGGAAAGAGACCCAGTACTTC.

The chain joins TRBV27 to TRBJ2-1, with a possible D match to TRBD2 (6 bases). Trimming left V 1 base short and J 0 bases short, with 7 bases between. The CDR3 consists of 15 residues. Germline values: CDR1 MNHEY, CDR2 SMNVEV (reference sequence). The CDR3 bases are TGTGCCAGCAGTTTATTGACTAGCTCCTACAATGAGCAGTTCTTC. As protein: CASSLLTSSYNEQFF.

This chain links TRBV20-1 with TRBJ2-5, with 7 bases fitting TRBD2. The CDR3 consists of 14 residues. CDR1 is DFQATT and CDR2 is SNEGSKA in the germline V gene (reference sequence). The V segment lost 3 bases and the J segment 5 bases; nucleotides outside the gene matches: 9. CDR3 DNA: TGCAGTGCTAGCTTGGGGGAGGGCCAGGAGACCCAGTACTTC. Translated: CSASLGEGQETQYF.

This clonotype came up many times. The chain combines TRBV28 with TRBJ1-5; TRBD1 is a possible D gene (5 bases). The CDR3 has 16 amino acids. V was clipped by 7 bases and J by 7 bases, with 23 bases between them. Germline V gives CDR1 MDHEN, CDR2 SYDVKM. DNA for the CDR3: TGTGCCAGCACCGTGGGAGGCAGTGGCTGGGGGCAGCCCCAGCATTTT. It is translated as CASTVGGSGWGQPQHF.

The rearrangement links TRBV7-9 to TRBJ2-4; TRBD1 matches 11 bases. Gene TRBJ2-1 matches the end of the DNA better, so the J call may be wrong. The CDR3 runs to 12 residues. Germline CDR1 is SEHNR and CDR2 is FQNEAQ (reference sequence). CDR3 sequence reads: CASGTGQGVQFF. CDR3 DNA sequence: TGTGCCAGCGGGACGGGACAGGGGGTCCAGTTCTTC.

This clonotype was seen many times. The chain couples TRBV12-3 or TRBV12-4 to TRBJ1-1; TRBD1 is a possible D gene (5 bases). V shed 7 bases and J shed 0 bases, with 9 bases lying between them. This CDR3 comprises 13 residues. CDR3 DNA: TGTGCCAGCACTCTGGGGCTGAACACTGAAGCTTTCTTT. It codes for CASTLGLNTEAFF.

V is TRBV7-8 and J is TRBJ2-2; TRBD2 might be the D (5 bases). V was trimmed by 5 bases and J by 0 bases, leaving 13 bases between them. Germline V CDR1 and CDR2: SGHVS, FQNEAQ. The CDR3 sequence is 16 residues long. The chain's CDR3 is CASSPRAHSNTGELFF. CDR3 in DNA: TGTGCCAGCAGCCCGAGGGCACACTCGAACACCGGGGAGCTGTTTTTT.

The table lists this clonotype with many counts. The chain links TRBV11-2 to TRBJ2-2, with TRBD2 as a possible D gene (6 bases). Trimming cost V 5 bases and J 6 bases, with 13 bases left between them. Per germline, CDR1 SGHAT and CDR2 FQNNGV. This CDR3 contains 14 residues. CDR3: CASSRTGGAGELFF. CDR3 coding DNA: TGTGCCAGCAGCCGGACCGGCGGGGCCGGGGAGCTGTTTTTT.

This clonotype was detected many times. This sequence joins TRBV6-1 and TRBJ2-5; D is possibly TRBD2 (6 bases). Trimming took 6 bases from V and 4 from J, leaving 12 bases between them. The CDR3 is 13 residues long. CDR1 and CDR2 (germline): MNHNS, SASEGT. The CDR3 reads CASRSGGGETQYF. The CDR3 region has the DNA TGTGCCAGCAGGTCTGGGGGAGGAGAGACCCAGTACTTC.

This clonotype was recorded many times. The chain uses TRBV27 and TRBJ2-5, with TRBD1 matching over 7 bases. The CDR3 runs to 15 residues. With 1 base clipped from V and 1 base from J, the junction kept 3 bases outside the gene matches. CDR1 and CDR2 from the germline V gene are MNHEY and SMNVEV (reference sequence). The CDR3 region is CASSLLGTVQETQYF. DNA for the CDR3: TGTGCCAGCAGTTTATTGGGGACAGTCCAAGAGACCCAGTACTTC.

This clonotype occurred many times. CDR3 region: CASRWGQETQYF. As DNA, the CDR3 is TGTGCCAGCAGGTGGGGTCAAGAGACCCAGTACTTC. The chain uses TRBV2 and TRBJ2-5; no definite D call. The CDR3 has 12 residues. Germline values: CDR1 SNHLY, CDR2 FYNNEI. Trimming left V 6 bases short and J 2 bases short, with 7 bases between. The full variable domain, rest sourced from reference TRBV2 and TRBJ2-5, is EPEVTQTPSHQVTQMGQEVILRCVPISNHLYFYWYRQILGQKVEFLVSFYNNEISEKSEIFDDQFSVERPDGSNFTLKIRSTKLEDSAMYFCASRWGQETQYFGPGTRLLVL.

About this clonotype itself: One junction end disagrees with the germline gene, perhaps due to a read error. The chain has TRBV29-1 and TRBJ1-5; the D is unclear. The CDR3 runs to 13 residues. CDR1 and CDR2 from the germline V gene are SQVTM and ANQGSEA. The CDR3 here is CSVARDSNQLQHF. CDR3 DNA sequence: TGCAGCGTTGCTAGGGATAGCAATCAGCTCCAGCATTTT.

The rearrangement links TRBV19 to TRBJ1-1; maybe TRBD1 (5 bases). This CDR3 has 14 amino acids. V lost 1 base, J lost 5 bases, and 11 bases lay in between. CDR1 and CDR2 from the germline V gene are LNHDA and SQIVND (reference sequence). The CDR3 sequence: CASSIARVETEAFF. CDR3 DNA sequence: TGTGCCAGTAGTATAGCCAGGGTAGAGACTGAAGCTTTCTTT.

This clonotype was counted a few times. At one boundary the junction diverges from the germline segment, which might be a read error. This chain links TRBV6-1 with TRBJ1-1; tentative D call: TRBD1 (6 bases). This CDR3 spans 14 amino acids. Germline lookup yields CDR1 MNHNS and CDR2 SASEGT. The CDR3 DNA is TGTGCCGGCAGGGAAGGGGGGATGAACACTGAAGCTTTCTTT. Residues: CAGREGGMNTEAFF.